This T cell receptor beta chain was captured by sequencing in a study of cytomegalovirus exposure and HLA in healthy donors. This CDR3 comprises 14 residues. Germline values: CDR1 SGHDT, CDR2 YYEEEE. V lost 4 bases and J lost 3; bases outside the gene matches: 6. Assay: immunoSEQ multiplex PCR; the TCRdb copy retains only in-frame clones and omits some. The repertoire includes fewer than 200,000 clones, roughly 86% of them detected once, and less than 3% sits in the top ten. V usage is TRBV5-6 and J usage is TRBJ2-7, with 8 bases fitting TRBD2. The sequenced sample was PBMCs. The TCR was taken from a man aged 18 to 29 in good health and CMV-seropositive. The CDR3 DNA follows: TGTGCCAGCAGCCGGGGACTAGGGAGCTACGAGCAGTACTTC. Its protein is CASSRGLGSYEQYF.